This T cell receptor beta chain derives from a study of blood T cell repertoires in COVID-19. Germline values: CDR1 LNHDA, CDR2 SQIVND (reference sequence). The J segment lost 3 bases and the V segment lost 5 bases, leaving 10 bases of the junction unmatched. This CDR3 is 17 amino acids long. While infection was still active, Seattle patients were enrolled and then followed longitudinally. Data came from immunoSEQ multiplex PCR; TCRdb stores just in-frame clones and leaves some out. The profile shows about 250,000 clones, 75% to 85% of them singletons. The source of this sequence is a man aged 50-59 years with COVID-19, enrolled during active disease. The specimen was peripheral blood. The chain employs TRBV19 and TRBJ2-2, with 9 bases that match TRBD1. The CDR3 bases are TGTGCCAGTAGTTTCGGTCCGGGACAGGGAGACACCGGGGAGCTGTTTTTT. Translation gives CASSFGPGQGDTGELFF.